Below are 14 T cell receptor beta chains sequenced from a single sample in a study of shared clonotypes between healthy human individuals. The data were produced by immunoSEQ multiplex PCR, yet TCRdb's version contains in-frame clones alone and is incomplete. The data show fewer than 2.5 million clones, with more than 85% seen just once and about 0.34% held by the top ten. The specimen was naive CD4+ T cells from PBMCs. Subset defined: CD45RA+ positively selected. The origin of the receptors is a man aged 18 to 29 in good health. Some clones in this sample may be carry-over from other donors' samples.

Regarding this clone: This CDR3 is also generated by other DNA sequences in the sample. The chain links TRBV7-2 to TRBJ2-3, with D possibly TRBD2 on 6 matching bases. In germline, CDR1 is SGHTA, CDR2 FQGNSA. This CDR3 spans 16 amino acids. Trimming shortened V by 1 base and J by 1 base, and 12 bases separated the two germline ends. Here the CDR3 DNA reads TGTGCCAGCAGCTTAGTTGGGGGGTCCGGCACAGATACGCAGTATTTT. It is translated as CASSLVGGSGTDTQYF.

The chain uses TRBV27 and TRBJ1-4; D is possibly TRBD1 (6 bases). This CDR3 contains 19 residues. V was cut by 2 bases and J by 4 bases, with 23 bases left in between. Germline CDR1 and CDR2: MNHEY and SMNVEV (reference sequence). The CDR3 DNA is TGTGCCAGCAGTTTAAATTGGATCCGGCAGGGGACCGTTAATGAAAAACTGTTTTTT. Residues: CASSLNWIRQGTVNEKLFF.

The chain joins TRBV30 to TRBJ1-4; 7 nucleotides line up with TRBD1. From germline, CDR1 is GTSNPN and CDR2 SVGIG (reference sequence). Unmatched junction bases numbered 6, after V lost 3 bases and J lost 5 bases. The CDR3 has 14 amino acids. CDR3 nucleotides: TGTGCCTGGAGCCCGGGACAGAGCAATGAAAAACTGTTTTTT. This translates into CAWSPGQSNEKLFF.

About this clone itself: A much bigger clone sits one base away, suggesting this may be a read error. Other DNA variants within this sample encode the same CDR3. This chain links TRBV5-4 with TRBJ2-2; no clear D gene. Trimming removed 2 bases from V and 6 bases from J, with 2 bases in between. This CDR3 has 11 residues. The V gene's germline CDR1 is SGHNT and CDR2 YYREEE (reference sequence). The DNA for the CDR3 is TGTGCCAGCAGCTTATCCGGGGAGCTGTTTTTT. Translation: CASSLSGELFF.

The rearrangement links TRBV7-2 to TRBJ2-3, with 11 positions matching TRBD1. CDR1 and CDR2 (germline): SGHTA, FQGNSA. The CDR3 has 14 residues. With V trimmed by 5 bases and J by 5 bases, 3 bases remained unmatched. CDR3 DNA: TGTGCCAGCAGCCCGGACAGGGGGCGAGATACGCAGTATTTT. Protein: CASSPDRGRDTQYF.

The chain employs TRBV18 and TRBJ2-7, with D possibly matching TRBD2 (5 bases). The CDR3 spans 13 residues. The germline gives CDR1 KGHSH, CDR2 LQKENI. The V and J ends lost 4 bases and 1 base respectively, with 8 bases between them. The chain's CDR3 is CASSLGASYEQYF. CDR3 nucleotides: TGTGCCAGCTCACTGGGAGCTTCCTACGAGCAGTACTTC.

The rearrangement links TRBV9 to TRBJ2-5; D gene uncertain. Looked up from germline, CDR1 is SGDLS and CDR2 is YYNGEE. This CDR3 is built from 15 residues. Trimming stripped 3 bases from V and 5 bases from J, with 17 bases between. In DNA, the CDR3 is TGTGCCAGCAGCGCCGACTCGGACGGACGGGAGACCCAGTACTTC. It codes for CASSADSDGRETQYF.

This clone was found once. V gene TRBV7-6 combines with J gene TRBJ2-2; D is perhaps TRBD1 (6 bases). The CDR3 runs 16 residues. V shed 0 bases and J shed 5 bases, with 13 bases lying between them. Germline assignment: CDR1 SGHVS and CDR2 FNYEAQ. The DNA for the CDR3 is TGTGCCAGCAGCTTAGCTCCCAGGGGCCGGACCGGGGAGCTGTTTTTT. Translating it yields CASSLAPRGRTGELFF.

This sequence joins TRBV7-3 and TRBJ2-1; the match to TRBD2 covers 10 bases. CDR1 SGHTA and CDR2 FQGTGA come from the germline V gene. This CDR3 contains 14 residues. V lost 1 base to trimming and J lost 8 bases; unmatched junction nucleotides: 2. The CDR3: CASSLMLAGDEQFF. The CDR3 DNA reads TGTGCCAGCAGCTTAATGCTAGCGGGAGATGAGCAGTTCTTC. The whole variable domain, filled in from reference TRBV7-3 and TRBJ2-1, reads GAGVSQTPSNKVTEKGKYVELRCDPISGHTALYWYRQSLGQGPEFLIYFQGTGAADDSGLPNDRFFAVRPEGSVSTLKIQRTERGDSAVYLCASSLMLAGDEQFFGPGTRLTVL.

The chain combines TRBV10-3 with TRBJ1-3; 11 bases are a match to TRBD1. From germline, CDR1 is ENHRY and CDR2 SYGVKD. CDR3 length: 18 residues. The V and J ends lost 6 bases and 2 bases, in that order; junction bases with no gene match: 12. The CDR3 region is CAISPGQGVITAGNTIYF. The CDR3 coding sequence is TGTGCCATCAGCCCGGGACAGGGGGTTATCACTGCTGGAAACACCATATATTTT.

V is TRBV30 and J is TRBJ2-3; D not certain. Looked up from germline, CDR1 is GTSNPN and CDR2 is SVGIG (reference sequence). V lost 2 bases and J 2 bases, leaving 8 bases between the germline ends. The CDR3 is 13 residues long. The CDR3 region is CAWSIGNTDTQYF. The DNA of the CDR3 is TGTGCCTGGAGTATAGGGAACACAGATACGCAGTATTTT.

The DNA of the CDR3 is TGTGCCAGCAGCCCTGACTGGCAGAGCTCCTACGAGCAGTACTTC. The encoded protein is CASSPDWQSSYEQYF. The chain uses TRBV6-6 and TRBJ2-7; D gene ambiguous. The V end lost 6 bases, the J end lost 0 bases, and 15 bases lay between the germline ends. Germline V gene lookup returns CDR1 MNHNY and CDR2 SVGAGI (reference sequence). The CDR3 is 15 amino acids.

The J gene is TRBJ2-1, the V gene TRBV6-5; 9 bases match TRBD1. Germline CDR1 MNHEY, CDR2 SVGAGI. The CDR3 extends over 15 amino acids. V was pared by 5 bases and J by 0 bases, with 2 bases of the junction left unmatched. CDR3 sequence reads: CASSMGQGSYNEQFF. The CDR3 DNA follows: TGTGCCAGCAGTATGGGACAGGGCTCCTACAATGAGCAGTTCTTC.

The chain has TRBV28 and TRBJ2-4; D is possibly TRBD1 or TRBD2 (5 bases each). The CDR3 loop spans 15 amino acids. With 4 bases removed from V and 6 bases from J, the gap between germline ends came to 16 bases. Looked up from germline, CDR1 is MDHEN and CDR2 is SYDVKM. The CDR3 DNA is TGTGCCAGCAGTTCCCGCGAGGCTGGGGGAAACATTCAGTACTTC. Protein sequence: CASSSREAGGNIQYF.